The rows below give T cell receptor beta chains drawn from one sample of a study of early T cells in non-severe SARS-CoV-2 infection. TCRdb fed the 5' RACE reads into MiXCR, producing one record per CDR3 protein. Of approximately 19,000 distinct CDR3 sequences detected, more than 5% appear once; the ten largest clones hold over 5.5%. Material for sequencing was whole blood. These receptors were collected from an adult who was a healthcare worker with PCR-confirmed SARS-CoV-2 infection or an uninfected control (not recorded which). Both conserved end residues are part of each CDR3. D genes are given only for firm matches. Not every row has a clone size; where given, it reads once, few, many or a size class.

TRBJ2-7 . medium-sized TRBV4-1 TGCGCCAGCAGCCAAGTACTTAGGGACTCCTACGAGCAGTACTTC CASSQVLRDSYEQYF
TRBJ2-3 . few TRBV24-1 TGTGCCACCAGTGTGACAGCCACCACAGATACGCAGTATTTT CATSVTATTDTQYF
TRBJ1-6 . many TRBV28 TGTGCCAGCAGTCCCCCGCGACAGTCTACTCCCAATTCACCCCTCCACTTT CASSPPRQSTPNSPLHF
TRBJ2-2 . few TRBV18 TGTGCCAGCTCATCCCAAGACACCGGGGAGCTGTTTTTT CASSSQDTGELFF
TRBJ2-7 TRBD1 once TRBV27 TGTGCCAGCAGTGTTCCGGGACAGATTTACGAGCAGTACTTC CASSVPGQIYEQYF
TRBJ2-1 . many TRBV6-5 TGTGCCAGCAGTTACTCGGACCGGGCAAGGTACAATGAGCAGTTCTTC CASSYSDRARYNEQFF
TRBJ2-1 . many TRBV5-6 TGTGCCAGCAGCTTGGCACTACCAGTTAATGAGCAGTTCTTC CASSLALPVNEQFF
TRBJ2-3 . many TRBV10-3 TGTGCCATCAAGGGACAAAGCACAGATACGCAGTATTTT CAIKGQSTDTQYF
TRBJ2-7 . many TRBV4-2 TGTGCCAGCAGCCACCAGAGGGACCGCGAGCAGTACTTC CASSHQRDREQYF
TRBJ2-2 . many TRBV2 TGTGCCAGAAAGGGGGGGCGAGGCACCACCGGGGAGCTGTTTTTT CARKGGRGTTGELFF
TRBJ1-1 . many TRBV30 TGTGCCTCCCCATACAAGGGGAGTATTGGAGCTTTCTTT CASPYKGSIGAFF
TRBJ2-1 TRBD2 many TRBV27 TGTGCCAGCAGTTTACGAATTGTTTCTGCGGGAGGGATTAAGAATGAGCAGTTCTTC CASSLRIVSAGGIKNEQFF
TRBJ2-1 . medium-sized TRBV28 TGTGCCAGCAGTTTTTTTGAGGACGGCAATGAGCAGTTCTTC CASSFFEDGNEQFF
TRBJ1-2 TRBD1 many TRBV27 TGTGCCAGCAGACCGACAGGGATGTATGGCTACACCTTC CASRPTGMYGYTF
TRBJ2-7 . medium-sized TRBV28 TGTGCCAGCAGTATCCCCGGGAGCTCCTACGAGCAGTACTTC CASSIPGSSYEQYF
TRBJ2-7 . many TRBV5-4 TGTGCCAGCAGCTTGGCAATTGAGAGGGGCGACGAGCAGTACTTC CASSLAIERGDEQYF
TRBJ2-4 TRBD2 many TRBV28 TGTGCCAGCAGTCGGGGACTAGCGGGACTAGCCAAAAACATTCAGTACTTC CASSRGLAGLAKNIQYF
TRBJ1-2 . many TRBV30 TGTGCCTGGAGAGGTTCGTCAGTAGATGGCTACACCTTC CAWRGSSVDGYTF
TRBJ2-1 . many TRBV14 TGTGCCAGCAGCCAAGATACCCGGGCTGGCCTATACAATGAGCAGTTCTTC CASSQDTRAGLYNEQFF
TRBJ1-4 . many TRBV6-2/TRBV6-3 TGTGCCACCCAAACCGGGACGGGGAATGAAAAACTGTTTTTT CATQTGTGNEKLFF
TRBJ2-2 TRBD2 many TRBV20-1 TGCAGTGCTCCCCCTCTAGCGGGAGTTAGCACCGGGGAGCTGTTTTTT CSAPPLAGVSTGELFF
TRBJ1-1 . many TRBV11-2 TGTGCCAGCAGCTCCTGGGGGAACACTGAAGCTTTCTTT CASSSWGNTEAFF
TRBJ2-7 TRBD1 many TRBV27 TGTGCCAGCAGTTCGTTCGGGACAGGGAAACAATACGAGCAGTACTTC CASSSFGTGKQYEQYF
TRBJ2-2 TRBD2 many TRBV7-9 TGTGCCAGCAGCCCCACCGTAGCGGGAGACCGTACCGGGGAGCTGTTTTTT CASSPTVAGDRTGELFF
TRBJ2-3 . many TRBV20-1 TGCAGTGCATGGGGAGAAGATACGCAGTATTTT CSAWGEDTQYF
TRBJ2-1 . many TRBV7-8 TGTGCCAGCAGCTTACCTGGGGGTGAGCAGTTCTTC CASSLPGGEQFF
TRBJ1-5 TRBD1 many TRBV27 TGTGCCAGCAGTTCCCGGACAGGGGGCTCGCGGGGCAATCAGCCCCAGCATTTT CASSSRTGGSRGNQPQHF
TRBJ1-1 . many TRBV9 TGTGCCAGCAGCGCCGCATGGAACACTGAAGCTTTCTTT CASSAAWNTEAFF
TRBJ1-1 TRBD1 many TRBV20-1 TGCAGTGCTAGGGGACCGGGACAGGTGAACACTGAAGCTTTCTTT CSARGPGQVNTEAFF
TRBJ2-2 . many TRBV7-6 TGTGCCAGCAGTCAATTCAACAGGGCGAACACCGGGGAGCTGTTTTTT CASSQFNRANTGELFF
TRBJ2-1 TRBD2 many TRBV7-2 TGTGCCAGCAGCTCACATAGCGGGGGGAGCTCCTACAATGAGCAGTTCTTC CASSSHSGGSSYNEQFF
TRBJ2-7 TRBD2 many TRBV5-1 TGCGCCAGCAGCGAAACTAGCGGGGGATTATACGAGCAGTACTTC CASSETSGGLYEQYF
TRBJ2-1 . many TRBV11-3 TGTGCCAGCAGTAAAGAGGGCCTCGATGAGCAGTTCTTC CASSKEGLDEQFF
TRBJ1-1 . many TRBV27 TGTGCCAGCAGTTCGTACCGCTCGTCCACTGAAGCTTTCTTT CASSSYRSSTEAFF
TRBJ2-7 . many TRBV5-5 TGTGCCAGCAATCGGGGCACGTCCTACGAGCAGTACTTC CASNRGTSYEQYF
TRBJ1-6 TRBD1 many TRBV10-2 TGCGCCAGCAGTCTTTATTCTACAGGGGTATCACCCCTCCACTTT CASSLYSTGVSPLHF
TRBJ2-7 . few TRBV7-2 TGTGCCAGCAGCCCACCTCAGCGGTCCTCGGAGCAGTACTTC CASSPPQRSSEQYF
TRBJ2-1 . many TRBV18 TGTGCCAGCTCACCGATTACAGTCTACTCCAAGAACAATGAGCAGTTCTTC CASSPITVYSKNNEQFF
TRBJ2-7 . many TRBV7-3 TGTGCCAGCAGCTTAGGAGGGAGTGATCACGAGCAGTACTTC CASSLGGSDHEQYF
TRBJ2-3 . . TRBV10-1 TGCGCCAGCAGTGCGGCGGGTCTAAGGGATACGCAGTATTTT CASSAAGLRDTQYF
TRBJ2-5 . many TRBV20-1 TGCAGTGCCGCGACCCAGGGAGTCCAAGAGACCCAGTACTTC CSAATQGVQETQYF
TRBJ2-1 TRBD2 medium-sized TRBV2 TGTGCCAGCAGCGGTAGCGGGCTTTCCTACAATGAGCAGTTCTTC CASSGSGLSYNEQFF
TRBJ2-3 TRBD2 . TRBV9 TGTGCCAGCAGTGCCCCCGGGACTAGCGGGAGGGGAACAGATACGCAGTATTTT CASSAPGTSGRGTDTQYF
TRBJ2-1 . medium-sized TRBV10-3 TGTGCCTCCCTTGCGGCCGACCTTTACAATGAGCAGTTCTTC CASLAADLYNEQFF
TRBJ1-1 TRBD1 . TRBV2 TGTGCCAGCAGTGGGGACAGCGCTTTGAACACTGAAGCTTTCTTT CASSGDSALNTEAFF
TRBJ1-1 TRBD1 medium-sized TRBV20-1 TGCAGTGCCCTCCCCGGGACAGGGGATGGGACTGAAGCTTTCTTT CSALPGTGDGTEAFF
TRBJ1-6 TRBD1 . TRBV6-5 TGTGCCAGCAGTCCGACAGGGGGTAGATCACCCCTCCACTTT CASSPTGGRSPLHF
TRBJ2-5 TRBD1 many TRBV5-1 TGCGCCAGCAGCTGGAACAGGGGGCATTTCGAGACCCAGTACTTC CASSWNRGHFETQYF
TRBJ2-3 . few TRBV24-1 TGTGCCACCAGGCCAGGGGCGGCAGATACGCAGTATTTT CATRPGAADTQYF
TRBJ2-7 TRBD2 . TRBV12-3/TRBV12-4 TGTGCCAGCAGTCTAGCGGGAGGGTCCTACGAGCAGTACTTC CASSLAGGSYEQYF
TRBJ2-7 TRBD1 many TRBV29-1 TGCAGCGGGGGACAGGGCTACGAGCAGTACTTC CSGGQGYEQYF